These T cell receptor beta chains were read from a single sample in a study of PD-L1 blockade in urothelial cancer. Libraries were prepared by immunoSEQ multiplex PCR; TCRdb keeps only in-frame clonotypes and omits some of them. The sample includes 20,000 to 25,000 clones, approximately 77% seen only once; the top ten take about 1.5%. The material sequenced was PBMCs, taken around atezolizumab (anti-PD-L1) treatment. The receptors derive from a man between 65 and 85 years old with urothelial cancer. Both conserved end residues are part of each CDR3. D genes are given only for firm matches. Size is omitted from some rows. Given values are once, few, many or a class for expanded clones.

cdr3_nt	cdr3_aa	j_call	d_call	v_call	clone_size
TGTGCCAGCAGTCCCACAGCGTTCTTC	CASSPTAFF	TRBJ2-1	-	TRBV6-1	-
TGTGCCAGCAGTTTACCAGGGTCCGGTACAAATGAGCAGTTCTTC	CASSLPGSGTNEQFF	TRBJ2-1	-	TRBV27	-
TGTGCCAGTAGTATAGGTCGACAGGGGAGGAACACTGAAGCTTTCTTT	CASSIGRQGRNTEAFF	TRBJ1-1	TRBD1	TRBV19	-
TGTGCCAGCAGCGCTTCGGGGAATGAGCAGTTCTTC	CASSASGNEQFF	TRBJ2-1	-	TRBV7-9	-
TGTGCCAGCAGCGTAGGAGCGGGAGAGACCCAGTACTTC	CASSVGAGETQYF	TRBJ2-5	-	TRBV9	few
TGCGCCAGCAGCCAAGTTTTCGGGTTTACCTACGAGCAGTACTTC	CASSQVFGFTYEQYF	TRBJ2-7	-	TRBV4-3	-
TGTGCCAGCGGGCAACAGGCAGGAAAACTGTTTTTT	CASGQQAGKLFF	TRBJ1-4	-	TRBV7-9	-
TGCGCCAGCAGCCAAGAAGAGGACAGCTCCTACGAGCAGTACTTC	CASSQEEDSSYEQYF	TRBJ2-7	-	TRBV4-1	-
TGCAGCGTTGAATTTAGCGGGAGCTCCTCCTACGAGCAGTACTTC	CSVEFSGSSSYEQYF	TRBJ2-7	TRBD2	TRBV29-1	-
TGTGCCAGCAGCTTGGAAGCGGGACCCTACAATGAGCAGTTCTTC	CASSLEAGPYNEQFF	TRBJ2-1	TRBD2	TRBV5-4	-
TGTGCCAGCAGCGTAACAGGAAACACCATATATTTT	CASSVTGNTIYF	TRBJ1-3	-	TRBV5-4	-
TGTGCCAGCTCACCCGCTGACAGAGATCAGCCCCAGCATTTT	CASSPADRDQPQHF	TRBJ1-5	-	TRBV18	-
TGTGCCAGCCAGGGGCGTGATGAGCAGTTCTTC	CASQGRDEQFF	TRBJ2-1	-	TRBV5-4	-
TGTGCCAGCAGCCCTACAGGAGACCCAGGGGAGCAGTACTTC	CASSPTGDPGEQYF	TRBJ2-7	-	TRBV7-3	few
TGTGCCAGTAGTCTTAGAGCTCTTCAGTCCTCAGGCTATGAGCAGTTCTTC	CASSLRALQSSGYEQFF	TRBJ2-1	-	TRBV19	-
TGCGCCAGCAGCCAAGGGTGGCGCAATCAGCCCCAGCATTTT	CASSQGWRNQPQHF	TRBJ1-5	-	TRBV4-3	-
TGTGCCAGCACTTCGACAGGGTCCTACGAGCAGTACTTC	CASTSTGSYEQYF	TRBJ2-7	TRBD1	TRBV6-1	-
TGTGCCAGCTGGGGTAGCGGTAACACCGGGGAGCTGTTTTTT	CASWGSGNTGELFF	TRBJ2-2	-	TRBV6-6	-
TGTGCCAGCTCACCCAGGGGCAGGAACACTGAAGCTCTCTTT	CASSPRGRNTEALF	TRBJ1-1	-	TRBV18	-
TGTGCCAGTAGCTCACGCGCCGACAGGGCCCAATATAGCAATCAGCCCCAGCATTTT	CASSSRADRAQYSNQPQHF	TRBJ1-5	TRBD1	TRBV19	-
TGTGCCAGCAGCGTATCACAGGGGTCTGGAAACACCATATATTTT	CASSVSQGSGNTIYF	TRBJ1-3	TRBD1	TRBV7-6	-
TGTGCCAGCAGCTTAGATCTTATTGGACAGGGGCCCGCGAGGGGGACGCAGTATTTT	CASSLDLIGQGPARGTQYF	TRBJ2-3	TRBD1	TRBV11-2	-
TGTGCCAGCAGCCGGACTAGCGGAAACACAGATACGCAGTATTTT	CASSRTSGNTDTQYF	TRBJ2-3	TRBD2	TRBV5-8	-
TGTGCCAGCAGAGCCGACAGGTATACAACTGAAGCTTTCTTT	CASRADRYTTEAFF	TRBJ1-1	-	TRBV6-1	-
TGTGCCAGTAGTCGAGCGGGAGGGGCCTACAATGAGCAGTTCTTC	CASSRAGGAYNEQFF	TRBJ2-1	TRBD2	TRBV19	-
TGTGCCAGCAGTGGGGGAATAGCGGCTTCCAATGAGCAGTTCTTC	CASSGGIAASNEQFF	TRBJ2-1	-	TRBV6-1	-
TGTGCCAGCAGTCCTGGCGGGGTTAACTATGGCTACACCTTC	CASSPGGVNYGYTF	TRBJ1-2	-	TRBV28	-
TGTGCCACCAGGACCGTAACCGGGACTAGCGGGCTCAATGAGCAGTTCTTC	CATRTVTGTSGLNEQFF	TRBJ2-1	TRBD2	TRBV15	-
TGTGCCAGCAGCCTCACGGGTAGCGGAGTAACCGCCTACGAGCAGTACTTC	CASSLTGSGVTAYEQYF	TRBJ2-7	-	TRBV9	-
TGTGCCATCGGGGGACAGGGCACTGAAGCTTTCTTT	CAIGGQGTEAFF	TRBJ1-1	TRBD1	TRBV10-3	-
TGTGCCAGCAGCCAGGGGGCTAACTATGGCTACACCTTC	CASSQGANYGYTF	TRBJ1-2	TRBD1	TRBV11-3	-
TGTGCCAGCAGGGCGGGACAGATGAACACTGAAGCTTTCTTT	CASRAGQMNTEAFF	TRBJ1-1	TRBD1	TRBV6-5	-
TGTGCCAGCAGCTCGGGACAGCTTAGCTCCTACGAGCAGTACTTC	CASSSGQLSSYEQYF	TRBJ2-7	TRBD1	TRBV11-1	-
TGCGCCAGCAGCACACAGACAGGGTTCGACGAGCAGTACTTC	CASSTQTGFDEQYF	TRBJ2-7	TRBD1	TRBV5-1	-
TGTGCTAGTGGTCCCGGTAGCGGGATCATTAATGAGCAGTTCTTC	CASGPGSGIINEQFF	TRBJ2-1	TRBD2	TRBV12-5	-
TGCAGCCCCCTAAGGGGACAGGGTGGGAATGAGCAGTTCTTC	CSPLRGQGGNEQFF	TRBJ2-1	TRBD1	TRBV29-1	-
TGTGCCAGCAGCGCCGACAGGGCTCCATCCTATGGCTACACCTTC	CASSADRAPSYGYTF	TRBJ1-2	TRBD1	TRBV5-6	few
TGCAGCGTTGACGGGGGAGCCCTCCTTAGGGATGAGCAGTTCTTC	CSVDGGALLRDEQFF	TRBJ2-1	-	TRBV29-1	-
TGTGCCAGCAGCCGGTCCCGGGACATTAACTATGGCTACACCTTC	CASSRSRDINYGYTF	TRBJ1-2	-	TRBV14	once
TGTGCCAGTAGTAAAGGTACTAGCGGGGACACAGATACGCAGTATTTT	CASSKGTSGDTDTQYF	TRBJ2-3	TRBD2	TRBV19	-
TGTGCCAGCAGCGTAGTTGGGTGGGAGGCCTACAATGAGCAGTTCTTC	CASSVVGWEAYNEQFF	TRBJ2-1	-	TRBV9	-
TGCGCCAGCAGCCGTGCAGGGGGCCAGGGACCCGAGCAGTACTTC	CASSRAGGQGPEQYF	TRBJ2-7	TRBD1	TRBV5-1	-
TGTGCCAGCAGGATAACAGGGCTTGAGACCCAGTACTTC	CASRITGLETQYF	TRBJ2-5	-	TRBV2	-
TGCGCCAGCAGCCGACTCCCCGGGGTTACTGAAGCTTTCTTT	CASSRLPGVTEAFF	TRBJ1-1	-	TRBV4-1	-
TGTGCCAGCAGCTCGGGACAGAACTATGGCTACACCTTC	CASSSGQNYGYTF	TRBJ1-2	TRBD1	TRBV5-4	-
TGTGCCAGCAGCTTAGAGGTTCCAGGGGGCGCGGTAGAGACCCAGTACTTC	CASSLEVPGGAVETQYF	TRBJ2-5	TRBD1	TRBV11-1	once
TGTGCCAGCAGCTTGGAACAGGCCACCGAGCAGTACTTC	CASSLEQATEQYF	TRBJ2-7	-	TRBV5-6	-
TGTGCCAGCAGCATGAGGAACCCCACTGAAGCTTTCTTT	CASSMRNPTEAFF	TRBJ1-1	-	TRBV21-1	-
TGTGCCAGCTCACCAGTGACAGGGGGAGCTGAAGCTTTCTTT	CASSPVTGGAEAFF	TRBJ1-1	TRBD1	TRBV18	-
TGTGCCAGCGACGGTAGCCTGTTCCTACGGGGTGAGCAGTTCTTC	CASDGSLFLRGEQFF	TRBJ2-1	-	TRBV5-6	-
TGCGCCAGCAGCCAAGATATAGACAGGGGGGCGATGGTTTTCTTT	CASSQDIDRGAMVFF	TRBJ1-1	TRBD1	TRBV4-3	-
TGTGCCAGCAGTTACGACAGGAGCTCCTACAATGAGCAGTTCTTC	CASSYDRSSYNEQFF	TRBJ2-1	-	TRBV6-5	few
TGCGCCAGCAGCTTTATCAGTGAAGGAGCAGATACGCAGTATTTT	CASSFISEGADTQYF	TRBJ2-3	-	TRBV5-1	-
TGTGCCAGCTCACTGGACAGTAACACTGAAGCTTTCTTT	CASSLDSNTEAFF	TRBJ1-1	-	TRBV18	-
TGTGCCAGCAACCAGGGCCAGGTTAATCAGCCCCAGCATTTT	CASNQGQVNQPQHF	TRBJ1-5	-	TRBV28	-